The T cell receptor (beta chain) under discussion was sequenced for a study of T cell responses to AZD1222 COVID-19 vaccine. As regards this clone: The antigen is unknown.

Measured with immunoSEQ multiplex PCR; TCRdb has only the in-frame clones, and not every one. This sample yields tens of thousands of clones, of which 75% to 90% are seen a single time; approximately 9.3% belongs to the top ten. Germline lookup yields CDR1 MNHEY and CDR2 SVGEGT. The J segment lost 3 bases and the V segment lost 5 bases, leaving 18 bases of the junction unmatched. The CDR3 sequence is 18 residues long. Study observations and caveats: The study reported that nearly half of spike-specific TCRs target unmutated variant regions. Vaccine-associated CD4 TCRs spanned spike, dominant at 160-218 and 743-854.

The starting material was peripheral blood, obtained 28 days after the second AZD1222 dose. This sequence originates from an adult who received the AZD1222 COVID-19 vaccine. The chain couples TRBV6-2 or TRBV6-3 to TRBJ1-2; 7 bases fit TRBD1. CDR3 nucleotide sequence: TGTGCCAGCAGTCTACAAAGACAGGGACTCACCCCTGACTATGGCTACACCTTC. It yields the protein CASSLQRQGLTPDYGYTF.